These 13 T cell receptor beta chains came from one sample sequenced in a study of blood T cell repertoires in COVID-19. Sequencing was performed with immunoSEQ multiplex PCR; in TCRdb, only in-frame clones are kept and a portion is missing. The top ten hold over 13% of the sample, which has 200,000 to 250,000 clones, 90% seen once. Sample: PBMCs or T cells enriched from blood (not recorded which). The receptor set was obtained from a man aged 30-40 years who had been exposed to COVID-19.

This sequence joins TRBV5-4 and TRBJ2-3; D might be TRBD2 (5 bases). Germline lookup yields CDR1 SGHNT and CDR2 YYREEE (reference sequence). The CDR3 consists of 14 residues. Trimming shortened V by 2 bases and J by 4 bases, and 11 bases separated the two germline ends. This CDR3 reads CASSLTGSADTQYF. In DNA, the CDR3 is TGTGCCAGCAGCTTAACGGGGTCGGCAGATACGCAGTATTTT.

CDR3 bases: TGTGCCAGCACCAGCGTACAGGGGTCACCCCTCCACTTT. It translates to CASTSVQGSPLHF. This chain joins TRBV12-3 or TRBV12-4 and TRBJ1-6; 7 nucleotides agree with TRBD1. V lost 7 bases and J lost 10; bases outside the gene matches: 7. The CDR3 is 13 residues long.

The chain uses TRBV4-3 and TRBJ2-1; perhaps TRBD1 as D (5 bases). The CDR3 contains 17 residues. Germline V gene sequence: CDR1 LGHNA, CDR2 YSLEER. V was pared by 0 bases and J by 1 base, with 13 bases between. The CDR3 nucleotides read TGCGCCAGCAGCCAAGATAAAGGGGCGCAATCCTACAATGAGCAGTTCTTC. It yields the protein CASSQDKGAQSYNEQFF.

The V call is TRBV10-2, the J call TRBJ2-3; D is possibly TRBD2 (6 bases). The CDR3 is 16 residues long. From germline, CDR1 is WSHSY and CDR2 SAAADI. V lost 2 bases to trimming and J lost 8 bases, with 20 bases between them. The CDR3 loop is CASSEPRWTTKSTQYF. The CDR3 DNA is TGCGCCAGCAGTGAGCCCCGGTGGACTACTAAAAGTACGCAGTATTTT.

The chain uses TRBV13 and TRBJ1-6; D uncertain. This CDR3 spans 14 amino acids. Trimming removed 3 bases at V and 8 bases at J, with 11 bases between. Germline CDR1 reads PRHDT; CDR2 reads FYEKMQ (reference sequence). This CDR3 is CASSFGNWDSPLHF. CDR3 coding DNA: TGTGCCAGCAGCTTCGGGAATTGGGATTCACCCCTCCACTTT.

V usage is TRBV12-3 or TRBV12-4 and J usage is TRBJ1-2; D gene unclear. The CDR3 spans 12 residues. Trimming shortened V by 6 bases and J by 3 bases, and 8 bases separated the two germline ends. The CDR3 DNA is TGTGCCAGCAGGAGGAGCCACTATGGCTACACCTTC. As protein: CASRRSHYGYTF.

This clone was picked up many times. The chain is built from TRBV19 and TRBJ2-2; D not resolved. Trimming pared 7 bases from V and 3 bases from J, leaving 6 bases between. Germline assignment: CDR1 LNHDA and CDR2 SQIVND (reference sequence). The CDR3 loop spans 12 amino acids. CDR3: CASMWHTGELFF. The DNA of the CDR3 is TGTGCCAGTATGTGGCACACCGGGGAGCTGTTTTTT.

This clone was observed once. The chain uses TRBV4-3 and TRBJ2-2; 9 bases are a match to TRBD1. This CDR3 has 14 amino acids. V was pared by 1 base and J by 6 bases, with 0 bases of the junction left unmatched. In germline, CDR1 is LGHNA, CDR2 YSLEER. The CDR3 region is CASSQGTGAGELFF. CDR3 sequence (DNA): TGCGCCAGCAGCCAAGGGACAGGGGCCGGGGAGCTGTTTTTT.

CDR3 DNA sequence: TGTGCCAGCAGCCAAGATGCTGGGAGACCCCTCCACTTT. Amino acids: CASSQDAGRPLHF. The J gene is TRBJ1-6, the V gene TRBV3-1 (or the pseudogene TRBV3-2), with no clear D. Germline CDR1 LGHDT, CDR2 YNNKEL (reference sequence). The CDR3 is 13 residues long. V was clipped by 0 bases and J by 12 bases, with 9 bases between them.

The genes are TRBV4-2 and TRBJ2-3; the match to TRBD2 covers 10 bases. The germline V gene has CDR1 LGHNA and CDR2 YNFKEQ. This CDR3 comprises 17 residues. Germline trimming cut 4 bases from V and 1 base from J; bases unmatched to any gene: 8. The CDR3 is CASSRNLAGERTDTQYF. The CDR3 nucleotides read TGTGCCAGCAGCCGAAACCTAGCGGGGGAACGCACAGATACGCAGTATTTT.

CDR3 coding DNA: TGTGCCAGCAGCTTTATCTGGAACACTGAAGCTTTCTTT. Its protein is CASSFIWNTEAFF. The chain joins TRBV11-2 to TRBJ1-1, with D uncertain. CDR3 length: 13 amino acids. V gave up 3 bases and J gave up 1 base, with 6 bases separating them. Germline loops: CDR1 SGHAT, CDR2 FQNNGV.

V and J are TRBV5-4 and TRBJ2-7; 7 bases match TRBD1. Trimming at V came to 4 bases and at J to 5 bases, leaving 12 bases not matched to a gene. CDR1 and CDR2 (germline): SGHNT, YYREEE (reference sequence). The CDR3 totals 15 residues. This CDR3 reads CASSLTATGSNEQYF. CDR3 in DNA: TGTGCCAGCAGCCTTACCGCGACAGGGTCGAACGAGCAGTACTTC.

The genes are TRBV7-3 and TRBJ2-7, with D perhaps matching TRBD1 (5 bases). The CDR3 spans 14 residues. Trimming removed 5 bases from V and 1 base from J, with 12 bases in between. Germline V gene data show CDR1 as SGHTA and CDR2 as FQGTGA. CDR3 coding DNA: TGTGCCAGCAGCGCGCAGGGTGGGTCCTACGAGCAGTACTTC. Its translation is CASSAQGGSYEQYF.